This passage covers 14 T cell receptor beta chains from one sample sequenced in a study of blood T cell repertoires in COVID-19. Produced via immunoSEQ multiplex PCR; TCRdb's table is partial and in-frame only. The table records roughly 87,000 clones, around 85% of them present only once. Sample: peripheral blood. The receptors were sampled from an older woman with acute or convalescent COVID-19.

The chain employs TRBV4-1 and TRBJ2-7; D may be TRBD1 (5 bases). The CDR3 has 14 amino acids. Per germline, CDR1 MGHRA and CDR2 YSYEKL. The germline V and J ends were trimmed by 0 bases and 5 bases, with 11 bases remaining between them. In nucleotides, the CDR3 is TGCGCCAGCAGCCAAGATCCAGGGTCCAACGAGCAGTACTTC. Protein: CASSQDPGSNEQYF.

This chain joins TRBV7-9 and TRBJ2-7; D is possibly TRBD1 (6 bases). This CDR3 is 14 amino acids long. The germline gives CDR1 SEHNR, CDR2 FQNEAQ (reference sequence). Trimming cost V 6 bases and J 0 bases, with 12 bases left between them. The CDR3 spells CASSPQGSSYEQYF. The DNA of the CDR3 is TGTGCCAGCAGTCCTCAGGGGAGCTCCTACGAGCAGTACTTC.

The V gene is TRBV7-2, the J gene TRBJ1-2; D is perhaps TRBD1 (5 bases). The CDR3 totals 17 residues. CDR1 and CDR2 from the germline V gene are SGHTA and FQGNSA. Trimming stripped 3 bases from V and 3 bases from J, with 20 bases between. The CDR3 is CASSLEAGGGNYYGYTF. CDR3 in DNA: TGTGCCAGCAGCTTGGAGGCCGGGGGAGGGAATTACTATGGCTACACCTTC.

V is TRBV28 and J is TRBJ1-1, with unresolved D. Germline lookup yields CDR1 MDHEN and CDR2 SYDVKM. Trimming left V 8 bases short and J 1 base short, with 20 bases between. The CDR3 has 16 residues. The CDR3 reads CASGPTLGVGNTEAFF. CDR3 coding DNA: TGTGCCAGCGGCCCCACCCTAGGAGTAGGGAACACTGAAGCTTTCTTT.

CDR3 DNA sequence: TGTGCCTGGAGCCGGGAACAGTGGAACTATGGCTACACCTTC. This translates into CAWSREQWNYGYTF. The rearrangement links TRBV30 to TRBJ1-2; D is unclear. CDR1 and CDR2 (germline): GTSNPN, SVGIG (reference sequence). This CDR3 has 14 amino acids. V shed 3 bases and J shed 2 bases, with 13 bases lying between them.

The rearrangement links TRBV7-3 to TRBJ2-3, with D maybe TRBD2 (5 bases). The CDR3 covers 12 residues. Germline CDR1 reads SGHTA; CDR2 reads FQGTGA. Trimming cost V 8 bases and J 6 bases, with 12 bases left between them. The CDR3 sequence is CASALPGDTQYF. The CDR3 DNA reads TGTGCCAGCGCCCTACCGGGGGATACGCAGTATTTT.

This sequence joins TRBV7-2 and TRBJ2-2; 8 bases fit TRBD2. The CDR3 is made up of 16 amino acids. CDR1 is SGHTA, CDR2 FQGNSA, per germline. V shed 0 bases and J 0 bases; nucleotides not matched to a gene: 0. This CDR3 reads CASSLASGANTGELFF. The CDR3 DNA reads as TGTGCCAGCAGCTTAGCTAGCGGGGCGAACACCGGGGAGCTGTTTTTT.

The J gene is TRBJ1-1, the V gene TRBV7-9; TRBD1 might be the D (6 bases). This CDR3 spans 11 amino acids. CDR1 and CDR2 (germline): SEHNR, FQNEAQ (reference sequence). V lost 4 bases to trimming and J lost 8 bases, with 8 bases between them. CDR3 nucleotides: TGTGCCAGCAGCTACGACAGGGAAGCTTTCTTT. Protein product: CASSYDREAFF.

The chain joins TRBV6-5 to TRBJ1-2; possible D gene TRBD1, 6 bases. Trimming left V 5 bases short and J 7 bases short, with 17 bases between. Germline V gene sequence: CDR1 MNHEY, CDR2 SVGAGI. The CDR3 loop spans 14 amino acids. The CDR3 here is CASSPGGGAFGYTF. For the CDR3, the DNA is TGTGCCAGCAGTCCCGGCGGGGGGGCCTTTGGCTACACCTTC.

This chain connects TRBV5-4 to TRBJ1-1, with TRBD1 matching 8 bases. The J segment lost 1 base and the V segment lost 4 bases, leaving 9 bases of the junction unmatched. Germline loops: CDR1 SGHNT, CDR2 YYREEE (reference sequence). The CDR3 loop spans 16 amino acids. DNA of the CDR3: TGTGCCAGCAGCCTACGGACAGGGCCGGGGAACACTGAAGCTTTCTTT. It translates to CASSLRTGPGNTEAFF.

The rearrangement joins TRBV10-3 to TRBJ1-1, with D perhaps matching TRBD1 (5 bases). Germline CDR1 is ENHRY and CDR2 is SYGVKD. The CDR3 runs 15 residues. V was pared by 0 bases and J by 1 base, with 9 bases between. In DNA, the CDR3 is TGTGCCATCAGTGAGTCGGGGGGAGCGAACACTGAAGCTTTCTTT. Translated: CAISESGGANTEAFF.

The chain carries TRBV20-1 and TRBJ2-1; a possible D gene is TRBD1 (6 bases). Germline CDR1 reads DFQATT; CDR2 reads SNEGSKA (reference sequence). Trimming left V 4 bases short and J 10 bases short, with 11 bases between. The CDR3 is made up of 11 amino acids. This CDR3 is CSAMDRREQFF. DNA for the CDR3: TGCAGTGCTATGGACAGAAGGGAGCAGTTCTTC.

V and J are TRBV28 and TRBJ1-1; the D gene is possibly TRBD1 (6 bases). The ends were cut back, 4 bases at V and 1 base at J, with 13 bases in the middle. Germline-derived CDR1 and CDR2 are MDHEN and SYDVKM. The CDR3 totals 15 residues. This CDR3 is CASSSLDRRNTEAFF. CDR3 sequence (DNA): TGTGCCAGCAGTTCCTTAGACAGGAGGAACACTGAAGCTTTCTTT.

The chain carries TRBV7-2 and TRBJ2-2; D unresolved. With 2 bases removed from V and 1 base from J, the gap between germline ends came to 5 bases. The CDR3 has 14 amino acids. CDR1 and CDR2 from the germline V gene are SGHTA and FQGNSA. The CDR3 nucleotides read TGTGCCAGCAGCTTACACGGGAACACCGGGGAGCTGTTTTTT. Protein sequence: CASSLHGNTGELFF.